This T cell receptor beta chain came from a study of radiation and T cells in renal cell carcinoma. Germline V gene lookup returns CDR1 MNHEY and CDR2 SVGAGI. The CDR3 sequence is 16 residues long. V trimming: 0 bases; J trimming: 10 bases; junction bases outside the gene matches: 10. Noted time point: blood 2 weeks post-SBRT. Stated treatment: 15 Gy SBRT to primary tumor, nephrectomy 4 weeks later. This renal cell carcinoma was of the clear cell type. The repertoire was sequenced with immunoSEQ multiplex PCR; TCRdb's copy has only in-frame clones and lacks some. The sample has some 130,000 clones; around four fifths are singletons.

This receptor was identified in a woman in her fifties or sixties with renal cell carcinoma. V and J are TRBV6-5 and TRBJ2-1; TRBD2 aligns across 9 bases. The sequencing used blood, collected from a patient whose treatment included radiotherapy and nephrectomy. This CDR3 reads CASSYSRVLAGVEQFF. The CDR3 DNA sequence: TGTGCCAGCAGTTACTCGAGAGTTTTAGCGGGAGTCGAGCAGTTCTTC.